The rows below give T cell receptor beta chains drawn from one sample of a study of blood T cell repertoires in COVID-19. Only in-frame clones appear in the TCRdb table, and some are missing; sequencing was by immunoSEQ multiplex PCR. The table has roughly 190,000 clones, more than 80% seen once. Sample: peripheral blood. The origin of the receptors is a woman aged 60-75 years with acute or convalescent COVID-19. The CDR3 runs from the conserved cysteine through the conserved F or W. D genes are given only for firm matches. Rows may omit the clone size; those that give it use once, few, many or a size class.

CDR3: CASMTGGNGYTF; DNA: TGTGCCAGCATGACAGGGGGCAATGGCTACACCTTC; size: .; D: TRBD1; J: TRBJ1-2; V: TRBV19
CDR3: CASSLGSGRRSGELFF; DNA: TGTGCCAGCAGCTTAGGGAGCGGGAGAAGATCCGGGGAGCTGTTTTTT; size: .; D: TRBD2; J: TRBJ2-2; V: TRBV7-6
CDR3: CASSYSPWGENTEAFF; DNA: TGTGCCAGCAGTTACTCGCCGTGGGGGGAGAACACTGAAGCTTTCTTT; size: once; D: .; J: TRBJ1-1; V: TRBV6-6
CDR3: CASSTSGRDNNEQFF; DNA: TGTGCCAGCAGCACTAGCGGGAGGGACAACAATGAGCAGTTCTTC; size: .; D: TRBD2; J: TRBJ2-1; V: TRBV7-9
CDR3: CASSYSGGSDYGYTF; DNA: TGTGCCAGCAGTTACTCGGGAGGGTCGGACTATGGCTACACCTTC; size: .; D: .; J: TRBJ1-2; V: TRBV6-6
CDR3: CASSEAGRTDTQYF; DNA: TGTGCCAGCAGTGAAGCGGGGCGCACAGATACGCAGTATTTT; size: once; D: .; J: TRBJ2-3; V: TRBV6-1
CDR3: CASSRTGGAEKLFF; DNA: TGTGCCAGTAGCCGGACAGGGGGCGCGGAAAAACTGTTTTTT; size: .; D: TRBD1; J: TRBJ1-4; V: TRBV19
CDR3: CASSLRGSGANVLTF; DNA: TGTGCCAGCAGCTTAAGGGGCTCTGGGGCCAACGTCCTGACTTTC; size: .; D: .; J: TRBJ2-6; V: TRBV13
CDR3: CASRGRDRQETQYF; DNA: TGTGCCAGCAGGGGCCGGGACAGGCAAGAGACCCAGTACTTC; size: once; D: TRBD1; J: TRBJ2-5; V: TRBV2
CDR3: CASSTPNRGRNQPQHF; DNA: TGTGCCAGTAGTACCCCAAACCGGGGTCGCAATCAGCCCCAGCATTTT; size: .; D: .; J: TRBJ1-5; V: TRBV19
CDR3: CASQSPSGNTIYF; DNA: TGTGCCAGTCAGTCTCCCTCTGGAAACACCATATATTTT; size: .; D: .; J: TRBJ1-3; V: TRBV11-3
CDR3: CASSPGTSGPETQYF; DNA: TGCGCCAGCAGCCCCGGGACTAGCGGCCCAGAGACCCAGTACTTC; size: .; D: TRBD2; J: TRBJ2-5; V: TRBV5-1
CDR3: CAWRAYQETQYF; DNA: TGTGCCTGGAGAGCGTATCAAGAGACCCAGTACTTC; size: .; D: .; J: TRBJ2-5; V: TRBV30
CDR3: CASSQGTFGYGYTF; DNA: TGTGCCAGCAGCCAGGGCACCTTTGGCTATGGCTACACCTTC; size: .; D: .; J: TRBJ1-2; V: TRBV3-1/TRBV3-2
CDR3: CASSLARANEKLFF; DNA: TGTGCCAGCAGCTTAGCGAGGGCTAATGAAAAACTGTTTTTT; size: .; D: .; J: TRBJ1-4; V: TRBV7-9
CDR3: CASSPRTGSSYEQYF; DNA: TGCGCCAGCAGCCCTAGGACAGGGAGCTCCTACGAGCAGTACTTC; size: .; D: TRBD1; J: TRBJ2-7; V: TRBV5-1
CDR3: CASSPRGLAGGPQGMETQYF; DNA: TGCGCCAGCTCCCCCCGGGGGCTAGCGGGAGGGCCACAAGGCATGGAGACCCAGTACTTC; size: once; D: TRBD2; J: TRBJ2-5; V: TRBV5-1
CDR3: CASSAPGQALMNTEAFF; DNA: TGTGCCAGCAGCGCTCCGGGACAGGCCTTAATGAACACTGAAGCTTTCTTT; size: .; D: TRBD1; J: TRBJ1-1; V: TRBV11-3
CDR3: CATSRVRAGGGEQFF; DNA: TGTGCCACCAGCAGAGTCAGAGCGGGAGGTGGTGAGCAGTTCTTC; size: .; D: TRBD2; J: TRBJ2-1; V: TRBV15
CDR3: CASREGISTLHF; DNA: TGCGCCAGCAGGGAGGGCATTTCAACCCTCCACTTT; size: .; D: .; J: TRBJ1-6; V: TRBV5-1
CDR3: CASRLAGVNTEAFF; DNA: TGTGCCAGCAGACTGGCCGGGGTGAACACTGAAGCTTTCTTT; size: .; D: .; J: TRBJ1-1; V: TRBV2
CDR3: CASTSLGGEGEAFF; DNA: TGCGCCAGCACCTCCTTAGGGGGGGAGGGTGAAGCTTTCTTT; size: .; D: .; J: TRBJ1-1; V: TRBV5-1
CDR3: CASSPRTSGSNEQFF; DNA: TGTGCCAGCAGCCCGAGGACTAGCGGGAGCAATGAGCAGTTCTTC; size: .; D: TRBD2; J: TRBJ2-1; V: TRBV7-6
CDR3: CAWSSGGTEAFF; DNA: TGTGCCTGGAGCTCGGGGGGCACTGAAGCTTTCTTT; size: .; D: .; J: TRBJ1-1; V: TRBV30
CDR3: CASSATSGTDTQYF; DNA: TGCGCCAGCAGCGCGACTAGCGGTACAGATACGCAGTATTTT; size: .; D: TRBD2; J: TRBJ2-3; V: TRBV5-1
CDR3: CASSLGRTRTDTQYF; DNA: TGTGCCAGCAGCTTGGGGCGGACCCGCACAGATACGCAGTATTTT; size: .; D: .; J: TRBJ2-3; V: TRBV7-9
CDR3: CAISAKATGGDTQYF; DNA: TGTGCCATCAGTGCTAAAGCGACCGGCGGGGATACGCAGTATTTT; size: .; D: .; J: TRBJ2-3; V: TRBV10-3
CDR3: CASSPRSWGQHSGANVLTF; DNA: TGTGCCAGCAGTCCTCGGAGCTGGGGCCAACACTCTGGGGCCAACGTCCTGACTTTC; size: .; D: .; J: TRBJ2-6; V: TRBV28
CDR3: CASSSEANRNEQFF; DNA: TGTGCCAGCAGCTCTGAGGCTAACCGGAATGAGCAGTTCTTC; size: .; D: .; J: TRBJ2-1; V: TRBV7-3
CDR3: CASSLRGGSPLHF; DNA: TGTGCCAGCAGCCTGAGGGGAGGTTCACCCCTCCACTTT; size: few; D: .; J: TRBJ1-6; V: TRBV11-2
CDR3: CASSPQQGAPGANVLTF; DNA: TGTGCCAGCTCACCACAACAGGGGGCTCCTGGGGCCAACGTCCTGACTTTC; size: .; D: TRBD1; J: TRBJ2-6; V: TRBV18
CDR3: CATSRDSNEKLFF; DNA: TGTGCCACCAGCCGGGACAGCAATGAAAAACTGTTTTTT; size: .; D: TRBD1; J: TRBJ1-4; V: TRBV24-1
CDR3: CASSLTGEDTQYF; DNA: TGTGCCAGCAGCTTAACAGGGGAGGATACGCAGTATTTT; size: .; D: TRBD1; J: TRBJ2-3; V: TRBV7-9
CDR3: CASSLDYSPLHF; DNA: TGTGCCAGCAGTCTGGACTATTCACCCCTCCACTTT; size: few; D: .; J: TRBJ1-6; V: TRBV12-3/TRBV12-4
CDR3: CSVEDGGTQHF; DNA: TGCAGCGTTGAAGACGGAGGAACCCAGCATTTT; size: .; D: .; J: TRBJ1-5; V: TRBV29-1
CDR3: CASSIGTGGYNEQFF; DNA: TGTGCCAGCAGCATAGGGACAGGCGGATACAATGAGCAGTTCTTC; size: .; D: TRBD1; J: TRBJ2-1; V: TRBV11-2
CDR3: CAISATGMNTEAFF; DNA: TGTGCCATCAGTGCCACAGGGATGAACACTGAAGCTTTCTTT; size: .; D: .; J: TRBJ1-1; V: TRBV10-3
CDR3: CASSFNPTGELFF; DNA: TGTGCCAGCAGTTTTAATCCCACCGGGGAGCTGTTTTTT; size: few; D: .; J: TRBJ2-2; V: TRBV12-3/TRBV12-4
CDR3: CATSVQGGQPQHF; DNA: TGTGCCACCAGCGTCCAGGGTGGACAGCCCCAGCATTTT; size: .; D: .; J: TRBJ1-5; V: TRBV15